Listed below are T cell receptor beta chains from one sample, sequenced in a study of cytomegalovirus exposure and HLA in healthy donors. The table came from immunoSEQ multiplex PCR; TCRdb's copy has only in-frame clones and leaves some out. The sample lists 150,000 or so clones, roughly 80% occurring once. The sequenced sample consisted of PBMCs. The receptor set was obtained from a female donor in good health and CMV-seronegative. The CDR3 runs from the conserved cysteine through the conserved F or W. The order of the fields is J gene, V gene, clone size, D gene, CDR3 protein, CDR3 DNA. The D gene is left open where the match is weak. Clone size appears in some rows only: once, few, many, or a class for an expanded clone.

J: TRBJ2-1
V: TRBV2
size: few
D: -
CDR3: CASSTDGGGNYNEQFF
DNA: TGTGCCAGCAGCACCGACGGCGGGGGCAACTACAATGAGCAGTTCTTC

J: TRBJ1-1
V: TRBV9
size: -
D: TRBD1
CDR3: CASSGPGTGESEAFF
DNA: TGTGCCAGCAGCGGCCCCGGGACAGGGGAGTCTGAAGCTTTCTTT

J: TRBJ2-5
V: TRBV10-1
size: -
D: TRBD2
CDR3: CASSGPTGTSGRACETQYF
DNA: TGCGCCAGCAGTGGTCCAACCGGGACTAGCGGGAGAGCGTGTGAGACCCAGTACTTC

J: TRBJ2-3
V: TRBV5-5
size: -
D: -
CDR3: CASSWSGTSTDTQYF
DNA: TGTGCCAGCAGCTGGTCCGGGACTAGCACAGATACGCAGTATTTT

J: TRBJ1-6
V: TRBV5-1
size: -
D: TRBD1
CDR3: CASSGTGGTNSPLHF
DNA: TGCGCCAGCAGCGGGACAGGGGGCACGAATTCACCCCTCCACTTT

J: TRBJ2-1
V: TRBV5-1
size: -
D: -
CDR3: CATRDNYNEQFF
DNA: TGCGCCACCCGGGACAATTACAATGAGCAGTTCTTC

J: TRBJ1-6
V: TRBV5-4
size: few
D: TRBD1
CDR3: CASSLPGQGANSPLHF
DNA: TGTGCCAGCAGCTTGCCCGGACAGGGGGCTAATTCACCCCTCCACTTT

J: TRBJ2-7
V: TRBV28
size: -
D: -
CDR3: CASSTTSREQYF
DNA: TGTGCCAGCAGCACCACTAGCCGCGAGCAGTACTTC

J: TRBJ2-7
V: TRBV9
size: -
D: TRBD2
CDR3: CASSAPLAGEREQYF
DNA: TGTGCCAGCAGCGCCCCACTAGCGGGAGAAAGGGAGCAGTACTTC

J: TRBJ2-7
V: TRBV4-1
size: -
D: TRBD2
CDR3: CASSQDPSGREQYF
DNA: TGCGCCAGCAGCCAAGACCCTAGCGGGAGGGAGCAGTACTTC

J: TRBJ2-5
V: TRBV9
size: few
D: TRBD1
CDR3: CASSPVNAGGAETQYF
DNA: TGTGCCAGCAGCCCAGTCAACGCAGGGGGCGCCGAGACCCAGTACTTC

J: TRBJ1-1
V: TRBV7-9
size: -
D: -
CDR3: CASSRENTEAFF
DNA: TGTGCCAGCAGCCGCGAGAACACTGAAGCTTTCTTT

J: TRBJ1-1
V: TRBV6-6
size: -
D: -
CDR3: CASCPGNTEAFF
DNA: TGTGCCAGCTGCCCGGGGAACACTGAAGCTTTCTTT

J: TRBJ1-5
V: TRBV27
size: once
D: -
CDR3: CASSTSRERGPQHF
DNA: TGTGCCAGCAGCACTAGCAGGGAGAGAGGGCCCCAGCATTTT

J: TRBJ1-2
V: TRBV11-1
size: -
D: TRBD1
CDR3: CASRPDRGPSYGYTF
DNA: TGTGCCAGCAGACCGGACAGGGGGCCAAGCTATGGCTACACCTTC

J: TRBJ2-1
V: TRBV18
size: -
D: TRBD2
CDR3: CASSPNELAGGYNEQFF
DNA: TGTGCCAGCTCACCCAACGAACTAGCGGGGGGGTACAATGAGCAGTTCTTC

J: TRBJ1-1
V: TRBV27
size: few
D: -
CDR3: CASSFYRGEGGTEAFF
DNA: TGTGCCAGCAGTTTCTACCGGGGGGAGGGAGGCACTGAAGCTTTCTTT

J: TRBJ1-1
V: TRBV30
size: -
D: -
CDR3: CAWSVGQGRGYMNTEAFF
DNA: TGTGCCTGGAGTGTCGGACAAGGGAGGGGATACATGAACACTGAAGCTTTCTTT

J: TRBJ1-2
V: TRBV29-1
size: once
D: TRBD1
CDR3: CSVERGQLSRGGYTF
DNA: TGCAGCGTTGAACGGGGACAGTTAAGCCGGGGTGGCTACACCTTC

J: TRBJ2-7
V: TRBV7-3
size: -
D: TRBD1
CDR3: CASSLRGQGYEQYF
DNA: TGTGCCAGCAGCTTAAGGGGACAGGGATACGAGCAGTACTTC

J: TRBJ2-1
V: TRBV19
size: -
D: TRBD2
CDR3: CASSVGLAGAYNEQFF
DNA: TGTGCCAGTAGTGTGGGACTAGCGGGGGCCTACAATGAGCAGTTCTTC

J: TRBJ1-2
V: TRBV6-8
size: -
D: -
CDR3: CASSSLGGAHYGYTF
DNA: TGTGCCAGCAGTTCCCTAGGAGGGGCTCACTATGGCTACACCTTC

J: TRBJ1-6
V: TRBV7-8
size: -
D: -
CDR3: CASSRSVAGDPSLHF
DNA: TGTGCCAGCAGCCGTTCGGTGGCAGGGGATCCGTCCCTCCACTTT

J: TRBJ2-7
V: TRBV4-1
size: -
D: TRBD1
CDR3: CASSRTGSSGLPYEQYF
DNA: TGCGCCAGCAGCCGGACAGGTTCCTCGGGCCTTCCCTACGAGCAGTACTTC

J: TRBJ2-3
V: TRBV5-1
size: -
D: -
CDR3: CASSPGSGVGTDTQYF
DNA: TGCGCCAGCAGCCCCGGATCAGGGGTAGGCACAGATACGCAGTATTTT

J: TRBJ2-2
V: TRBV27
size: few
D: TRBD2
CDR3: CASSFSGSANTGELFF
DNA: TGTGCCAGCAGTTTTAGCGGGAGTGCGAACACCGGGGAGCTGTTTTTT

J: TRBJ2-7
V: TRBV9
size: -
D: TRBD1
CDR3: CASRARQGAAYEQYF
DNA: TGTGCCAGCAGGGCCCGACAGGGGGCGGCCTACGAGCAGTACTTC

J: TRBJ2-7
V: TRBV12-5
size: -
D: TRBD2
CDR3: CASGLKREVYEQYF
DNA: TGTGCTAGTGGTTTGAAGCGGGAAGTCTACGAGCAGTACTTC

J: TRBJ2-1
V: TRBV7-3
size: -
D: -
CDR3: CASSLLAHYNEQFF
DNA: TGTGCCAGCAGCTTACTAGCGCATTACAATGAGCAGTTCTTC